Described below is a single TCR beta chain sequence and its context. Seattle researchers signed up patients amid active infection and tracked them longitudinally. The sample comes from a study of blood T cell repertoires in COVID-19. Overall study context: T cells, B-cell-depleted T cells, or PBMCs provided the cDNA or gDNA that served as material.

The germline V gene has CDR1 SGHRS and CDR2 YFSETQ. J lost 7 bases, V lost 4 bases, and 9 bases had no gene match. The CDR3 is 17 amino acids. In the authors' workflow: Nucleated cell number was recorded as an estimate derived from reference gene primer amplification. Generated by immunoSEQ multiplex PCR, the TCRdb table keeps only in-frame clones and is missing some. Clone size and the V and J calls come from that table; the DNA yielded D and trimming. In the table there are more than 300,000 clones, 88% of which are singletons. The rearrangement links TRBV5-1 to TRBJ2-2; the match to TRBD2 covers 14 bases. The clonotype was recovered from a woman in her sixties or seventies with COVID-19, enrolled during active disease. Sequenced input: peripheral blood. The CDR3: CASSLPTSGGAGGELFF. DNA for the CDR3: TGCGCCAGCAGCCTGCCGACTAGCGGGGGGGCAGGCGGGGAGCTGTTTTTT.